This entry features one T cell receptor beta chain sequence. This CDR3 has 14 residues. CDR1 and CDR2 from the germline V gene are KGHSH and LQKENI. Trimming removed 3 bases at V and 0 bases at J, with 5 bases between. This record comes from a study of control samples from healthy donors and cancer patients. Data came from immunoSEQ multiplex PCR; TCRdb stores just in-frame clones and leaves some out. The data show about 86,000 clones, about 93% seen once. J is TRBJ1-4 and V is TRBV18; no reliable D call. Sequencing used blood. This receptor was obtained from a woman aged 18-30 years in good health. In nucleotides, the CDR3 is TGTGCCAGCTCACCTAGGGCAACTAATGAAAAACTGTTTTTT. Encoded protein: CASSPRATNEKLFF. Combining the CDR3 with reference TRBV18 and TRBJ1-4 gives the whole variable domain NAGVMQNPRHLVRRRGQEARLRCSPMKGHSHVYWYRQLPEEGLKFMVYLQKENIIDESGMPKERFSAEFPKEGPSILRIQQVVRGDSAAYFCASSPRATNEKLFFGSGTQLSVL.